This TCR beta chain was observed in a study of blood T cells in healthy people across ages. Overall study: Roughly one uniquely barcoded beta molecule per two T cells was captured.

Whole-study findings and limits: TCR beta diversity, measured per million T cells, fell in a roughly linear way with age.

A second 7 to 11 cycle PCR used barcoded and J-beta primers. TCRdb reanalysed the 5' RACE reads using MiXCR and keeps one entry per CDR3 protein. The table shows 910,000 or so distinct CDR3 sequences, with just over 50% occurring only once. To note about this clonotype: Its antigen is not known. An end of the junction differs from the germline gene, which may be a read error.

The study drew donors from healthy Caucasian individuals in Russia aged roughly 6 to 90. Researchers collected about 10 milliliters of peripheral blood from every single donor. Per germline, CDR1 SEHNR and CDR2 FQNEAQ (reference sequence). There are 15 residues in the CDR3. Sequences were obtained from blood. This sequence originates from a woman in her fifties or sixties in good health. V and J are TRBV7-9 and TRBJ2-3, with 8 nucleotides matching TRBD2. CDR3: CAGSFPTSGTDTQYF. CDR3 DNA: TGTGCCGGCAGCTTCCCGACTAGCGGCACAGATACGCAGTATTTT.